The 11 T cell receptor beta chains presented below share a single source sample, sequenced in a study of control samples from healthy donors and cancer patients. Measured with immunoSEQ multiplex PCR; TCRdb has only the in-frame clones, and not every one. The table has 120,000 to 150,000 clones, roughly 89% seen once. Sequencing was carried out using blood. Source of these receptors: a man between 18 and 35 years old in good health.

The CDR3 spells CASSGRLTAKNTEAFF. The CDR3 DNA reads TGTGCCAGCAGTGGCAGACTGACGGCAAAAAACACTGAAGCTTTCTTT. This chain joins TRBV6-6 and TRBJ1-1; no firm D call. CDR3 length equals 16 residues. The germline CDR1 and CDR2 sequences are MNHNY and SVGAGI (reference sequence). Trimming shortened V by 5 bases and J by 2 bases, and 18 bases separated the two germline ends.

This clone was seen once. This sequence joins TRBV7-3 and TRBJ1-1, with 8 bases identical to TRBD1. The germline CDR1 and CDR2 sequences are SGHTA and FQGTGA. V shed 4 bases and J 6 bases; nucleotides not matched to a gene: 7. The length of the CDR3 is 14 residues. CDR3 nucleotide sequence: TGTGCCAGCAGCTCACAGGGGGGGCTTGCTGAAGCTTTCTTT. Its translation: CASSSQGGLAEAFF.

This clone came up once. The chain recombines TRBV9 with TRBJ1-1; D is unresolved. The CDR3 runs to 15 residues. V was trimmed by 0 bases and J by 0 bases, leaving 9 bases between them. The germline V gene has CDR1 SGDLS and CDR2 YYNGEE. CDR3 nucleotides: TGTGCCAGCAGCGTAGAGGAGGATATGAACACTGAAGCTTTCTTT. Protein sequence: CASSVEEDMNTEAFF.

CDR3 sequence: CASSYSGQGISEAFF. The DNA of the CDR3 is TGTGCCAGCAGTTACTCGGGACAGGGGATCTCTGAAGCTTTCTTT. The gene calls are TRBV6-5 and TRBJ1-1; 10 nucleotides match TRBD1. The V and J ends lost 0 bases and 6 bases, in that order; junction bases with no gene match: 4. This CDR3 comprises 15 residues. Germline-derived CDR1 and CDR2 are MNHEY and SVGAGI.

V gene TRBV19 combines with J gene TRBJ2-7, with TRBD2 identical over 8 bases. The CDR3 has 15 amino acids. CDR1 is LNHDA, CDR2 SQIVND, per germline (reference sequence). J lost 4 bases, V lost 6 bases, and 11 bases had no gene match. Here the CDR3 DNA reads TGTGCCAGTAGCCCGGGGGGGAGCCCAGGGTACGAGCAGTACTTC. Protein: CASSPGGSPGYEQYF.

The chain joins TRBV3-1 (or the pseudogene TRBV3-2) to TRBJ2-1; TRBD2 matches 8 bases. CDR3 size: 16 residues. The V gene end was trimmed by 6 bases and the J gene end by 6 bases; junction bases not matched to a gene: 13. Per germline, CDR1 LGHDT and CDR2 YNNKEL (reference sequence). The CDR3 is CASSQLTGGSGNEQFF. CDR3 sequence (DNA): TGTGCCAGCAGTCAACTTACGGGGGGGTCAGGCAATGAGCAGTTCTTC.

The chain links TRBV21-1 to TRBJ2-2; the table's D call, TRBD1, has no DNA check behind it. TRBV21-1 is noted as a pseudogene. This CDR3 is 16 amino acids long. The CDR3 is CASSRAGTTNTGELFF. The CDR3, as DNA: TGTGCCAGCAGCAGAGCCGGGACAACGAACACCGGGGAGCTGTTTTTT.

The J gene is TRBJ1-1, the V gene TRBV7-6; D not resolved. This CDR3 is 17 amino acids long. V was clipped by 2 bases and J by 3 bases, with 19 bases between them. The germline V gene has CDR1 SGHVS and CDR2 FNYEAQ. The CDR3 loop reads CASSLFPTEQRDTEAFF. The CDR3 region has the DNA TGTGCCAGCAGCTTATTTCCAACCGAACAAAGAGACACTGAAGCTTTCTTT.

The chain combines TRBV4-1 with TRBJ1-5, with D uncertain. Germline values: CDR1 MGHRA, CDR2 YSYEKL. This CDR3 region has 13 residues. Trimming stripped 0 bases from V and 6 bases from J, with 6 bases between. This chain's CDR3 is CASSQDYGQPQHF. The CDR3 DNA reads as TGCGCCAGCAGCCAAGATTACGGTCAGCCCCAGCATTTT.

This sequence joins TRBV4-1 and TRBJ2-3; unclear D gene. The germline gives CDR1 MGHRA, CDR2 YSYEKL. V dropped 5 bases and J dropped 6 bases, with 27 bases sitting between them. The CDR3 loop spans 18 amino acids. This CDR3 is CASSLTFLRTRTEDTQYF. The CDR3 DNA is TGCGCCAGCAGCTTAACTTTCTTAAGGACCCGGACGGAGGATACGCAGTATTTT.

This sequence joins TRBV4-3 and TRBJ1-1; 7 positions match TRBD1. V lost 5 bases and J lost 4; bases outside the gene matches: 7. This CDR3 spans 14 amino acids. From germline, CDR1 is LGHNA and CDR2 YSLEER. The CDR3 region is CASSSQGGITEAFF. CDR3 nucleotide sequence: TGCGCCAGCAGCTCCCAGGGGGGGATCACTGAAGCTTTCTTT.